The T cell receptor beta chain described here comes from a study of OX40 agonist ivuxolimab in advanced cancers. The wider study: Cohort: 75% to 90% men, mean age approximately 60, aged about 23 to 79.

With baseline, cycle 4 day 1, and cycle 7 day 1 as timepoints, blood was sampled. General observations from the study: Relative to CD4+ cells, CD8+ T cells on average had more expanded clones. Low normalized T-cell clonal expansion was also seen in some nonresponders.

This CDR3 has 17 amino acids. Germline V gives CDR1 LNHNV, CDR2 YYDKDF (reference sequence). The V gene end was trimmed by 0 bases and the J gene end by 5 bases; junction bases not matched to a gene: 13. About this clone: What it binds is unknown.

Data came from immunoSEQ multiplex PCR; TCRdb stores just in-frame clones and leaves some out. The sample carries fewer than 40,000 clones, approximately 89% recorded once. This chain connects TRBV15 to TRBJ2-7, with 7 bases that match TRBD2. Sequencing used CD4+ or CD8+ T cells sorted from blood, obtained in a trial of the OX40 agonist ivuxolimab. The TCR was taken from an adult with an advanced solid tumor such as melanoma, head and neck, liver or kidney cancer. The CDR3 loop is CATSRDQGGGRYNEQYF. The CDR3 DNA reads as TGTGCCACCAGCAGAGATCAAGGCGGGGGACGTTACAACGAGCAGTACTTC.